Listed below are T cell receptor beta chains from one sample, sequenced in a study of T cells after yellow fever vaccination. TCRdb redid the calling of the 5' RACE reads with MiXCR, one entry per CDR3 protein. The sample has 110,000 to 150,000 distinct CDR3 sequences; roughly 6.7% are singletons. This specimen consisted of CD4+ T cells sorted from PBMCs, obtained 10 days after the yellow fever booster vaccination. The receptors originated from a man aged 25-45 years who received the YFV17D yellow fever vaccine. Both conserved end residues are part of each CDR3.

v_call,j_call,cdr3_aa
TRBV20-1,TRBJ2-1,CSAFEGLKTYNEQFF
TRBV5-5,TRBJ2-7,CASALWDRGRNEQYF
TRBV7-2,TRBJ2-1,CASSQTSGLTWGNEQFF
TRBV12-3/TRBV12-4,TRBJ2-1,CASSPQGALDSNEQFF
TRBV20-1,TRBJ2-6,CSARVSGQGTAGANVLTF
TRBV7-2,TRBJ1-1,CASSLRTGETEAFF
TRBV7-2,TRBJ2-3,CASSYMQPSTDTQYF
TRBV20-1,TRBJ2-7,CSASPRTSGRENEQYF
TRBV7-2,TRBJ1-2,CASSLAWGQPYGYTF
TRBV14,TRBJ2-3,CASSQQNRLDTQYF
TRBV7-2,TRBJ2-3,CASSSSLDTQYF
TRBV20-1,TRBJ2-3,CSAGTSGRAVTQYF
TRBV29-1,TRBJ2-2,CSVAGTSANTGELFF
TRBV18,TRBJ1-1,CASSKPSPMNTEAFF
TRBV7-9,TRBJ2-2,CASSLVISGVTGELFF
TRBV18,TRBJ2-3,CASSPPLLAGEDTQYF